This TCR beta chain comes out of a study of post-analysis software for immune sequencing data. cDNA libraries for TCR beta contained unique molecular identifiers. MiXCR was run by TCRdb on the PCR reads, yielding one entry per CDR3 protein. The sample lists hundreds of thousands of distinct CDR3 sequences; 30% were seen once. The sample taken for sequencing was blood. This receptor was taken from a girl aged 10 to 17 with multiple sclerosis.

The CDR3 spells CASNALASTDTQYF. The CDR3 DNA is TGTGCCAGCAATGCCCTAGCTAGCACAGATACGCAGTATTTT. The rearrangement links TRBV6-4 to TRBJ2-3, with D possibly TRBD2 on 5 matching bases. This CDR3 comprises 14 residues. Germline V gene lookup returns CDR1 MRHNA and CDR2 SNTAGT. V dropped 7 bases and J dropped 0 bases, with 11 bases sitting between them.